The text below deals with one TCR beta chain. The data were taken from a study of CD8 T cells in cerebrospinal fluid in Alzheimer's disease. At the level of the study: Plate-based nested PCR sequencing and droplet-based sequencing measured CSF T cell clonal expansion.

CSF cells were profiled by 10X single-cell V(D)J and 5' expression. One entry per CDR3 protein, without DNA, is what TCRdb gives after re-calling the 10x single-cell sequencing reads. This sample carries roughly 1,600 distinct CDR3 sequences, with 8.5% to 12% going to the ten biggest clones. CDR1 is DFQATT, CDR2 SNEGSKA, per germline (reference sequence). The CDR3 is 16 residues long. The source is a human donor in good health. Sequenced input: cerebrospinal fluid. The chain links TRBV20-1 to TRBJ2-2; the D gene TCRdb calls, TRBD1, cannot be checked with no DNA. The CDR3 sequence: CSARVGVGVYTGELFF.